The text below deals with one T cell receptor beta chain. These data originate in a study of blood T cell repertoires in COVID-19. Clones were read by immunoSEQ multiplex PCR, and TCRdb kept only the in-frame ones, dropping some. This sample has tens of thousands of clones, with 65% to 80% found just once. V lost 5 bases and J lost 7, with 12 bases in between. CDR3 length equals 13 residues. The sequencing sample was made of peripheral blood. This receptor was taken from a man in his 60s with acute or convalescent COVID-19. The chain carries TRBV12-3 or TRBV12-4 and TRBJ2-1, with a weak D call TRBD2 (6 bases). The CDR3 region has the DNA TGTGCCAGCAGTGGGACTCTTATAAATGAGCAGTTCTTC. This sequence encodes CASSGTLINEQFF.